Each of the 18 T cell receptor beta chains below was sequenced from the same sample in a study of CD8+ T cells in alopecia areata. Extracted from the samples, RNA was reverse transcribed into cDNA to serve as the sequencing template. Method: immunoSEQ multiplex PCR; TCRdb's copy keeps in-frame clones and lacks some. The sample consists of about 69,000 clones, approximately 60% of them appearing once. Sequencing used CD8+ T cells sorted from blood, obtained at week 0. The receptor set was obtained from a human donor with alopecia areata.

The gene calls are TRBV29-1 and TRBJ2-7; 7 nucleotides match TRBD1. Trimming removed 5 bases from V and 2 bases from J; junction bases left unmatched: 3. Germline V lookup: CDR1 SQVTM, CDR2 ANQGSEA. This CDR3 region has 12 residues. As DNA, the CDR3 is TGCAGCGTTATGGACAGGACCTACGAGCAGTACTTC. As protein: CSVMDRTYEQYF.

This clone was detected a few times. This rearrangement joins TRBV15 to TRBJ1-5; TRBD1 might be the D (5 bases). CDR3 length: 12 amino acids. The germline V gene has CDR1 LNHNV and CDR2 YYDKDF (reference sequence). Trimming removed 5 bases at V and 7 bases at J, with 9 bases between. The CDR3 DNA reads as TGTGCCACCAGCCATAGGGGCCAGCCCCAGCATTTT. Translating it yields CATSHRGQPQHF.

The chain employs TRBV7-3 and TRBJ2-2, with D possibly TRBD1 on 6 matching bases. There are 14 residues in the CDR3. Per the germline V gene, CDR1 is SGHTA and CDR2 is FQGTGA. Trimming took off 4 bases at V and 6 bases at J, with 12 bases between the two ends. The CDR3 region has the DNA TGTGCCAGCAGCTCCTCAGGGGCCCCCGGGGAGCTGTTTTTT. Protein: CASSSSGAPGELFF.

There are a few counts of this clone. Other DNA sequences within the sample encode an identical CDR3. This CDR3 is CSVLDTEAFF. In DNA form, the CDR3 reads TGCAGCGTTCTTGACACTGAAGCTTTCTTT. The chain is built from TRBV29-1 and TRBJ1-1, with unresolved D. The CDR3 spans 10 residues. V was trimmed by 5 bases and J by 3 bases, leaving 4 bases between them. Germline CDR1 and CDR2: SQVTM and ANQGSEA.

The chain links TRBV2 to TRBJ1-2; D possibly corresponds to TRBD1 (6 bases). CDR1 is SNHLY, CDR2 FYNNEI, per germline. The V gene lost 7 bases and the J gene lost 4 bases, with 13 bases spanning the gap. The CDR3 extends over 13 amino acids. The CDR3 is CASTGTLTYGYTF. The CDR3 DNA is TGTGCCAGCACCGGGACACTAACCTATGGCTACACCTTC.

V is TRBV29-1 and J is TRBJ2-1; tentatively, D is TRBD1 or TRBD2 (5 bases each). Germline-derived CDR1 and CDR2 are SQVTM and ANQGSEA. The CDR3 totals 13 residues. The V and J ends lost 5 bases and 3 bases respectively, with 11 bases between them. DNA of the CDR3: TGCAGCGTTCCTGGGGGATTCTACAATGAGCAGTTCTTC. Residues: CSVPGGFYNEQFF.

The chain has TRBV18 and TRBJ1-1; the match to TRBD1 covers 7 bases. Trimming at V came to 3 bases and at J to 5 bases, leaving 3 bases not matched to a gene. Germline assignment: CDR1 KGHSH and CDR2 LQKENI. The CDR3 totals 13 residues. Written as DNA, the CDR3 is TGTGCCAGCTCACCGGACAGGAAAACTGAAGCTTTCTTT. Amino acid sequence: CASSPDRKTEAFF. The full variable domain, in which reference TRBV18 and TRBJ1-1 provide the parts outside the CDR3, is NAGVMQNPRHLVRRRGQEARLRCSPMKGHSHVYWYRQLPEEGLKFMVYLQKENIIDESGMPKERFSAEFPKEGPSILRIQQVVRGDSAAYFCASSPDRKTEAFFGQGTRLTVV.

This chain joins TRBV25-1 and TRBJ2-1; TRBD2 aligns across 11 bases. V gave up 9 bases and J gave up 6 bases; unmatched junction bases: 7. The CDR3 covers 14 residues. CDR1 is MGHDK and CDR2 is SYGVNS in the germline V gene. The CDR3 loop reads CASSLAGASNEQFF. CDR3 DNA sequence: TGTGCCAGTTCACTAGCGGGAGCATCCAATGAGCAGTTCTTC.

This clone appeared a few times. This rearrangement joins TRBV4-1 to TRBJ2-5, with 12 positions matching TRBD2. The CDR3 runs to 16 residues. CDR1 and CDR2 (germline): MGHRA, YSYEKL. J lost 5 bases, V lost 3 bases, and 7 bases had no gene match. CDR3 in amino acids: CASSHVASGRAETQYF. The CDR3 nucleotides are TGCGCCAGCAGCCACGTAGCTAGCGGGAGGGCGGAGACCCAGTACTTC.

This clone has a count of ten or more. The chain has TRBV4-1 and TRBJ2-3, with 9 bases that match TRBD2. The CDR3 is 14 amino acids. The germline V gene encodes CDR1 MGHRA and CDR2 YSYEKL. The ends lost 1 base at V and 13 bases at J; junction bases unmatched: 9. CDR3 sequence (DNA): TGCGCCAGCAGCCAAGTGGATAGCGGGGGTCAGGAGTATTTT. It is translated as CASSQVDSGGQEYF.

The J gene is TRBJ2-7, the V gene TRBV7-2; 11 bases fit TRBD2. The CDR3 has 15 amino acids. Germline lookup yields CDR1 SGHTA and CDR2 FQGNSA. Unmatched junction bases numbered 3, after V lost 0 bases and J lost 5 bases. The CDR3 DNA follows: TGTGCCAGCAGCTTAGCTCTAGCGGGGGGCCACGAGCAGTACTTC. Translated, it gives CASSLALAGGHEQYF.

This clone was recorded a few times. The chain recombines TRBV6-5 with TRBJ2-6, with D hard to call. Germline V gene data show CDR1 as MNHEY and CDR2 as SVGAGI. The CDR3 totals 15 residues. Trimming left V 0 bases short and J 2 bases short, with 5 bases between. The DNA of the CDR3 is TGTGCCAGCAGTTACTCCCCCCCTGGGGCCAACGTCCTGACTTTC. It is translated as CASSYSPPGANVLTF.

The V gene is TRBV5-1, the J gene TRBJ1-2, with TRBD1 as a possible D gene (6 bases). This CDR3 contains 14 residues. V lost 0 bases and J lost 4, with 10 bases in between. Germline CDR1 is SGHRS and CDR2 is YFSETQ. The chain's CDR3 is CASSLEAGVYGYTF. The CDR3 coding sequence is TGCGCCAGCAGCTTGGAAGCAGGGGTCTATGGCTACACCTTC.

The chain links TRBV13 to TRBJ1-3; perhaps TRBD1 as D (5 bases). Germline lookup yields CDR1 PRHDT and CDR2 FYEKMQ (reference sequence). This CDR3 has 15 amino acids. V dropped 1 base and J dropped 3 bases, with 10 bases sitting between them. The CDR3 DNA is TGTGCCAGCAGCTTAGTGGGGGATGGTGGAAACACCATATATTTT. Its protein product is CASSLVGDGGNTIYF.

This sequence joins TRBV6-6 and TRBJ1-2, with TRBD1 identical over 8 bases. Trimming cost V 6 bases and J 7 bases; bases outside gene matches: 7. CDR3 length: 13 residues. Looked up from germline, CDR1 is MNHNY and CDR2 is SVGAGI (reference sequence). The DNA of the CDR3 is TGTGCCAGCAGCCCGGGACAGGTAACTGGCTACACCTTC. Encoded protein: CASSPGQVTGYTF.

As DNA, the CDR3 is TGCAGCGTTGAAGACGGGTACACTGAAGCTTTCTTT. It yields the protein CSVEDGYTEAFF. The J gene is TRBJ1-1, the V gene TRBV29-1; D remains ambiguous. V lost 0 bases to trimming and J lost 3 bases, with 5 bases between them. Germline CDR1 and CDR2: SQVTM and ANQGSEA. The CDR3 runs 12 residues.

This clone was detected only a few times. The genes are TRBV7-9 and TRBJ2-1; 10 bases line up with TRBD2. Losses at the gene ends were 2 bases for V and 5 bases for J; bases not matched to a gene: 9. CDR3 length: 17 residues. CDR1 is SEHNR, CDR2 FQNEAQ, per germline (reference sequence). CDR3 in amino acids: CASSLPAGGRGNNEQFF. CDR3 nucleotides: TGTGCCAGCAGCTTACCAGCGGGAGGGCGAGGGAACAATGAGCAGTTCTTC. Full variable domain (missing parts from reference TRBV7-9 and TRBJ2-1): DTGVSQNPRHKITKRGQNVTFRCDPISEHNRLYWYRQTLGQGPEFLTYFQNEAQLEKSRLLSDRFSAERPKGSFSTLEIQRTEQGDSAMYLCASSLPAGGRGNNEQFFGPGTRLTVL.

J is TRBJ2-1 and V is TRBV4-3; 9 bases are shared with TRBD2. The V segment lost 5 bases and the J segment 3 bases; nucleotides outside the gene matches: 2. The CDR3 runs to 14 residues. In germline, CDR1 is LGHNA, CDR2 YSLEER. As DNA, the CDR3 is TGCGCCAGCAGCGTTAGCGGGGGCTACAATGAGCAGTTCTTC. It codes for CASSVSGGYNEQFF.